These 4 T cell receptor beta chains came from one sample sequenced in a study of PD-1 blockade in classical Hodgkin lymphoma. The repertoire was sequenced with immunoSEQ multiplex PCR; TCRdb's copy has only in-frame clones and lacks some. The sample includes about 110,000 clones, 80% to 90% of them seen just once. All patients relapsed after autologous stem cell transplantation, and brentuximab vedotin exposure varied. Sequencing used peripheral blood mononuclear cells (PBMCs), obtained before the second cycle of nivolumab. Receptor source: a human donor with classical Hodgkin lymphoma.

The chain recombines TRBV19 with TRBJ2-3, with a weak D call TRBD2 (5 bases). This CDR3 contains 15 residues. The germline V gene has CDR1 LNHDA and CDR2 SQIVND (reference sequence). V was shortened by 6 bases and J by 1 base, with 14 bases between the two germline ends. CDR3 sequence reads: CASSPLWGGTDTQYF. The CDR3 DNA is TGTGCCAGTAGCCCGCTTTGGGGAGGCACAGATACGCAGTATTTT.

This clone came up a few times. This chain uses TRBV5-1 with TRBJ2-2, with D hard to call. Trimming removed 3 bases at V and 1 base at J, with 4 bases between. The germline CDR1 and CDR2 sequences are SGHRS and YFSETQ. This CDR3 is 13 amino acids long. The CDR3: CASSSENTGELFF. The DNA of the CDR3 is TGCGCCAGCAGCTCAGAGAACACCGGGGAGCTGTTTTTT.

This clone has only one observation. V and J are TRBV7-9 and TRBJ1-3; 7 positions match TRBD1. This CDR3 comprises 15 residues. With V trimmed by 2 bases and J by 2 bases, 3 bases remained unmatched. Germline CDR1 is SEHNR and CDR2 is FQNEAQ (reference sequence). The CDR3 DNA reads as TGTGCCAGCAGCTTAACAGGGGTGACTGGAAACACCATATATTTT. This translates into CASSLTGVTGNTIYF.

Here the CDR3 reads CASSDDWGGSYEQYF. In DNA form, the CDR3 reads TGTGCCAGTAGCGACGACTGGGGTGGGTCCTACGAGCAGTACTTC. The V call is TRBV19, the J call TRBJ2-7, with D unresolved. This CDR3 is 15 amino acids long. CDR1 is LNHDA and CDR2 is SQIVND in the germline V gene (reference sequence). V was clipped by 6 bases and J by 1 base, with 16 bases between them.